This TCR beta chain derives from a study of T cell responses to AZD1222 COVID-19 vaccine. The table lists this clone with a count of one. No antigen is known for it. Some clones are missing from TCRdb's copy, which holds only in-frame ones; the method was immunoSEQ multiplex PCR. This sample carries about 190,000 clones, about 94% of them seen once, and the ten largest clones take about 9%. This CDR3 spans 15 amino acids. Germline V gene lookup returns CDR1 SGHAT and CDR2 FQNNGV. V dropped 5 bases and J dropped 6; count of bases not matched to a gene: 8. Study-wide results and caveats: Dominant CD4 TCR responses targeted spike regions 160-218 and 743-854.

The TCR originated in an adult in good health. The chain is built from TRBV11-2 and TRBJ2-1; 9 nucleotides agree with TRBD1. Sequencing used peripheral blood, obtained on day 0 of AZD1222 vaccination. CDR3 loop: CASSEGQGWGNEQFF. The CDR3 DNA follows: TGTGCCAGCAGCGAGGGACAGGGATGGGGCAATGAGCAGTTCTTC.